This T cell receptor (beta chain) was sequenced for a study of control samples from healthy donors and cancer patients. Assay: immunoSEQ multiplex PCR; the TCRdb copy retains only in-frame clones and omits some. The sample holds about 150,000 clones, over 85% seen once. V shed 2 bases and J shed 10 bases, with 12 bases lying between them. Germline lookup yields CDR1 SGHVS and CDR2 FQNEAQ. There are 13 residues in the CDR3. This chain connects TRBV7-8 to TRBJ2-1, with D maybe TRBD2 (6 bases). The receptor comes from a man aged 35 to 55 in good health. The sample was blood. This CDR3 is CASSLSLAAEQFF. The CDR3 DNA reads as TGTGCCAGCAGCTTAAGCTTAGCGGCAGAGCAGTTCTTC.